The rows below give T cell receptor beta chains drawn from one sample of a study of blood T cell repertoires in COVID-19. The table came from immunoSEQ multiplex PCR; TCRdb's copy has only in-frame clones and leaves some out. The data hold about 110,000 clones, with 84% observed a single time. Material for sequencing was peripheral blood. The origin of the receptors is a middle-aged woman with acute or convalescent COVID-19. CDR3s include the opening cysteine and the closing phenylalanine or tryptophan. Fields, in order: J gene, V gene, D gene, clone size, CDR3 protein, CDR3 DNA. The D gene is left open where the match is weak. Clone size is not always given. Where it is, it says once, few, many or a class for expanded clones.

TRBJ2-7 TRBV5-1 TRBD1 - CASSQTGTENYEQYF TGCGCCAGCAGCCAAACCGGGACAGAGAACTACGAGCAGTACTTC
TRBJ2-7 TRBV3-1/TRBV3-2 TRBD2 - CASSDSGKRYYEQYF TGTGCCAGCAGCGATAGCGGGAAGAGATACTACGAGCAGTACTTC
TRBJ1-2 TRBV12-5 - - CASGNTAYYGYTF TGTGCTAGTGGGAACACAGCTTACTATGGCTACACCTTC
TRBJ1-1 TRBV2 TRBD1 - CASSLGTATEAFF TGTGCCAGCAGTTTAGGGACAGCTACTGAAGCTTTCTTT
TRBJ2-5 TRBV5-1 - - CASSLVGQGQETQYF TGCGCCAGCAGCTTGGTCGGCCAGGGGCAAGAGACCCAGTACTTC
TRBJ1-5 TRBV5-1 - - CASSSNPDRQPQHF TGCGCCAGCAGCTCCAACCCCGACAGGCAGCCCCAGCATTTT
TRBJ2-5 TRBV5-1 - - CASSLFGQGKETQYF TGCGCCAGCAGCTTATTTGGGCAGGGAAAAGAGACCCAGTACTTC
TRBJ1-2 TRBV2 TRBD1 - CASSRTGGSGYTF TGTGCCAGCAGCCGGACAGGGGGAAGCGGCTACACCTTC
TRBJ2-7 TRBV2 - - CASSGHYEQYF TGTGCCAGCAGCGGTCACTACGAGCAGTACTTC
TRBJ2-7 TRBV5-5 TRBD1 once CASSHRDSYSYEQYF TGTGCCAGCAGCCACCGGGACAGCTACTCCTACGAGCAGTACTTC